Below, 26 T cell receptor beta chains from the same sample are listed, as sequenced in a study of cytomegalovirus exposure and HLA in healthy donors. PCR amplification relied on 60 Vbeta primers (plus 13 Jbeta primers). Sequencing was performed with immunoSEQ multiplex PCR; in TCRdb, only in-frame clones are kept and a portion is missing. The sample has about 200,000 clones, 75% to 85% seen once. The sample consisted of PBMCs. These receptors were collected from a woman aged 45 to 65 in good health and CMV-seronegative.

The V call is TRBV28, the J call TRBJ2-3, with 7 bases identical to TRBD1. The CDR3 loop spans 15 amino acids. Germline V CDR1 and CDR2: MDHEN, SYDVKM. Trimming removed 3 bases from V and 2 bases from J; junction bases left unmatched: 5. CDR3 bases: TGTGCCAGCAGTTTGGGACAGCTCACCACAGATACGCAGTATTTT. Its protein is CASSLGQLTTDTQYF.

The V call is TRBV19, the J call TRBJ1-5, with D unresolved. Germline loops: CDR1 LNHDA, CDR2 SQIVND (reference sequence). The CDR3 contains 12 residues. The germline V and J ends were trimmed by 4 bases and 6 bases, with 7 bases remaining between them. CDR3 DNA: TGTGCCAGTAGTAGCGGGGTTCAGCCCCAGCATTTT. Its protein is CASSSGVQPQHF.

This chain joins TRBV28 and TRBJ1-5; D uncertain. Germline assignment: CDR1 MDHEN and CDR2 SYDVKM. The CDR3 length is 13 residues. Trimming pared 5 bases from V and 6 bases from J, leaving 11 bases between. CDR3 amino acids: CASSPRGGQPQHF. Here the CDR3 DNA reads TGTGCCAGCAGTCCCCGAGGCGGTCAGCCCCAGCATTTT. Filled out from reference TRBV28 and TRBJ1-5, the complete variable domain reads DVKVTQSSRYLVKRTGEKVFLECVQDMDHENMFWYRQDPGLGLRLIYFSYDVKMKEKGDIPEGYSVSREKKERFSLILESASTNQTSMYLCASSPRGGQPQHFGDGTRLSIL.

V and J are TRBV28 and TRBJ1-3; tentative D call: TRBD1 (6 bases). Germline V lookup: CDR1 MDHEN, CDR2 SYDVKM. The V gene lost 5 bases and the J gene lost 0 bases, with 14 bases spanning the gap. This CDR3 comprises 16 residues. The CDR3 sequence is CASSGARGGSGNTIYF. CDR3 DNA: TGTGCCAGCAGTGGAGCCAGGGGCGGCTCTGGAAACACCATATATTTT.

The chain employs TRBV27 and TRBJ1-1; D not certain. Germline V lookup: CDR1 MNHEY, CDR2 SMNVEV (reference sequence). This CDR3 comprises 16 residues. Trimming removed 5 bases at V and 4 bases at J, with 20 bases between. CDR3 sequence: CASSPHLDAGTTEAFF. CDR3 DNA sequence: TGTGCCAGCAGTCCACACTTGGATGCGGGCACCACTGAAGCTTTCTTT.

The rearrangement joins TRBV7-9 to TRBJ1-1; D unresolved. Germline CDR1 is SEHNR and CDR2 is FQNEAQ (reference sequence). The CDR3 has 13 amino acids. The germline V and J ends were trimmed by 2 bases and 5 bases, with 9 bases remaining between them. The CDR3 bases are TGTGCCAGCAGCTTATATGAGAAGACTGAAGCTTTCTTT. It specifies CASSLYEKTEAFF.

The J gene is TRBJ1-5, the V gene TRBV6-1; D remains ambiguous. Trimming took off 4 bases at V and 0 bases at J, with 7 bases between the two ends. Germline V lookup: CDR1 MNHNS, CDR2 SASEGT. The CDR3 length is 14 residues. Written as DNA, the CDR3 is TGTGCCAGCAGTGTACAGCTTAGCAATCAGCCCCAGCATTTT. Protein: CASSVQLSNQPQHF.

This chain connects TRBV28 to TRBJ2-7; the match to TRBD1 covers 7 bases. The CDR3 spans 13 residues. V shed 4 bases, J shed 1 base, and the junction held 1 base outside the gene matches. Per the germline V gene, CDR1 is MDHEN and CDR2 is SYDVKM. CDR3: CASSSGQSYEQYF. The CDR3 DNA reads TGTGCCAGCAGTTCGGGACAGTCCTACGAGCAGTACTTC. The full variable domain, with the rest looked up from reference TRBV28 and TRBJ2-7, is DVKVTQSSRYLVKRTGEKVFLECVQDMDHENMFWYRQDPGLGLRLIYFSYDVKMKEKGDIPEGYSVSREKKERFSLILESASTNQTSMYLCASSSGQSYEQYFGPGTRLTVT.

The chain recombines TRBV7-9 with TRBJ1-1, with D possibly TRBD1 on 6 matching bases. Germline V gives CDR1 SEHNR, CDR2 FQNEAQ (reference sequence). The CDR3 totals 16 residues. Between the trimmed V and J ends, which lost 6 bases and 1 base, there was a span of 18 bases. The CDR3 loop is CASRLIAGARNTEAFF. CDR3 in DNA: TGTGCCAGCAGGCTTATCGCGGGGGCGCGGAACACTGAAGCTTTCTTT.

This chain uses TRBV29-1 with TRBJ2-2; 8 nucleotides agree with TRBD2. CDR1 is SQVTM and CDR2 is ANQGSEA in the germline V gene. Germline trimming cut 6 bases from V and 4 bases from J; bases unmatched to any gene: 10. The CDR3 contains 15 residues. CDR3 DNA sequence: TGCAGCGTCACTGCGGGGGGCGCGGGCACCGGGGAGCTGTTTTTT. It is translated as CSVTAGGAGTGELFF.

The rearrangement uses TRBV27 and TRBJ2-7; 8 bases fit TRBD1. CDR1 and CDR2 from the germline V gene are MNHEY and SMNVEV (reference sequence). After removal of 2 bases from V and 3 bases from J, the junction contained 6 bases not matched to a gene. CDR3 size: 15 residues. In DNA form, the CDR3 reads TGTGCCAGCAGTTTAGTGGGGACAGGCAACTACGAGCAGTACTTC. Translation: CASSLVGTGNYEQYF.

The chain joins TRBV18 to TRBJ2-2, with TRBD2 matching over 11 bases. The V gene end was trimmed by 4 bases and the J gene end by 2 bases; junction bases not matched to a gene: 6. The CDR3 covers 17 residues. Germline CDR1 is KGHSH and CDR2 is LQKENI. The CDR3 sequence is CASSLRGTSGNTGELFF. CDR3 sequence (DNA): TGTGCCAGCTCACTAAGAGGGACTAGCGGAAACACCGGGGAGCTGTTTTTT.

V is TRBV7-2 and J is TRBJ2-7; D perhaps matches TRBD1 (5 bases). Between the trimmed V and J ends, which lost 2 bases and 0 bases, there was a span of 11 bases. The germline CDR1 and CDR2 sequences are SGHTA and FQGNSA. The CDR3 is made up of 15 amino acids. The CDR3 is CASSLNRLSSYEQYF. The CDR3 nucleotides are TGTGCCAGCAGCTTAAACAGGTTAAGCTCCTACGAGCAGTACTTC.

In regard to this clone: Additional DNA sequences in this sample encode the identical CDR3. The CDR3 is CSATGNYGYTF. The CDR3, as DNA: TGCAGTGCTACAGGGAACTATGGCTACACCTTC. The chain uses TRBV20-1 and TRBJ1-2; D is possibly TRBD1 (5 bases). The germline V gene has CDR1 DFQATT and CDR2 SNEGSKA (reference sequence). Trimming stripped 4 bases from V and 2 bases from J, with 5 bases between. This CDR3 contains 11 residues.

The gene calls are TRBV5-1 and TRBJ2-2, with 12 bases that match TRBD2. Per germline, CDR1 SGHRS and CDR2 YFSETQ. CDR3 length equals 17 residues. With 3 bases clipped from V and 7 bases from J, the junction kept 10 bases outside the gene matches. The CDR3 loop is CASSSSSGRAGSGELFF. CDR3 bases: TGCGCCAGCAGCTCCTCTAGCGGGAGGGCCGGGAGCGGGGAGCTGTTTTTT.

V usage is TRBV30 and J usage is TRBJ1-1; D not resolved. Trimming shortened V by 2 bases and J by 4 bases, and 17 bases separated the two germline ends. The germline CDR1 and CDR2 sequences are GTSNPN and SVGIG (reference sequence). CDR3 size: 15 residues. This CDR3 reads CAWSLFEVLGTEAFF. The DNA for the CDR3 is TGTGCCTGGAGTCTCTTCGAGGTTTTGGGCACTGAAGCTTTCTTT.

This clone has only one observation. As DNA, the CDR3 is TGTGCCAGCAGCTTAGGATTCGACACGGATACGCAGTATTTT. It specifies CASSLGFDTDTQYF. The chain recombines TRBV7-2 with TRBJ2-3; D gene ambiguous. Trimming stripped 1 base from V and 6 bases from J, with 11 bases between. CDR3 size: 14 residues. Germline loops: CDR1 SGHTA, CDR2 FQGNSA.

The rearrangement uses TRBV28 and TRBJ2-4; 7 positions agree with TRBD2. Per germline, CDR1 MDHEN and CDR2 SYDVKM. After removal of 9 bases from V and 0 bases from J, the junction contained 5 bases not matched to a gene. The CDR3 covers 14 residues. This CDR3 is CASGEGTAKNIQYF. The CDR3 nucleotides read TGTGCCAGTGGGGAGGGGACAGCCAAAAACATTCAGTACTTC.

This chain joins TRBV2 and TRBJ1-5; D is uncertain. Germline CDR1 reads SNHLY; CDR2 reads FYNNEI. The CDR3 totals 13 residues. The ends were cut back, 7 bases at V and 1 base at J, with 8 bases in the middle. CDR3 residues: CASNRFSNQPQHF. The CDR3 DNA is TGTGCCAGCAACAGATTCAGCAATCAGCCCCAGCATTTT.

In its sample, this clone was seen a few times. The CDR3 DNA reads as TGTGCCAGCAGCCTCATCGAGGCGGGGACCCAGTACTTC. Translating it yields CASSLIEAGTQYF. V gene TRBV7-9 combines with J gene TRBJ2-5, with TRBD2 as a possible D gene (5 bases). With 5 bases removed from V and 7 bases from J, the gap between germline ends came to 14 bases. Germline CDR1 is SEHNR and CDR2 is FQNEAQ (reference sequence). CDR3 size: 13 residues.

The CDR3: CASSPRPLAGVTDTQYF. The CDR3 nucleotides are TGTGCCAGCAGCCCGAGACCACTAGCGGGGGTCACAGATACGCAGTATTTT. This sequence joins TRBV7-9 and TRBJ2-3, with 11 bases matching TRBD2. The length of the CDR3 is 17 residues. J lost 2 bases, V lost 5 bases, and 9 bases had no gene match. The germline gives CDR1 SEHNR, CDR2 FQNEAQ (reference sequence).

V usage is TRBV20-1 and J usage is TRBJ2-7, with no clear D. The V end lost 5 bases, the J end lost 7 bases, and 12 bases lay between the germline ends. CDR1 is DFQATT, CDR2 SNEGSKA, per germline (reference sequence). The CDR3 covers 11 residues. The CDR3 sequence is CSAHLDQEQYF. The CDR3 nucleotides read TGCAGTGCTCACCTAGATCAAGAGCAGTACTTC.

This clone showed up just once. The V and J genes are TRBV5-1 and TRBJ2-1; D uncertain. The CDR3 loop spans 13 amino acids. Trimming stripped 4 bases from V and 6 bases from J, with 11 bases between. Germline V gene lookup returns CDR1 SGHRS and CDR2 YFSETQ. This CDR3 reads CASSPQPSNEQFF. DNA of the CDR3: TGCGCCAGCAGCCCACAACCCAGCAATGAGCAGTTCTTC.

The chain recombines TRBV5-6 with TRBJ1-1; TRBD1 matches 8 bases. Trimming at V came to 4 bases and at J to 0 bases, leaving 8 bases not matched to a gene. The germline V gene has CDR1 SGHDT and CDR2 YYEEEE. The CDR3 totals 16 residues. The CDR3 spells CASSRDRGSMNTEAFF. In DNA, the CDR3 is TGTGCCAGCAGCCGAGACAGGGGAAGTATGAACACTGAAGCTTTCTTT.

The chain uses TRBV5-1 and TRBJ2-2; 11 nucleotides line up with TRBD1. There are 15 residues in the CDR3. V shed 7 bases and J 4 bases; nucleotides not matched to a gene: 6. Looked up from germline, CDR1 is SGHRS and CDR2 is YFSETQ. CDR3: CASLRTGGVTGELFF. CDR3 bases: TGCGCCAGCCTCCGGACAGGGGGCGTCACCGGGGAGCTGTTTTTT.

The chain employs TRBV15 and TRBJ2-5, with 9 bases identical to TRBD1. The trim removed 0 bases at V and 3 bases at J, leaving 5 bases unmatched. The CDR3 length is 16 residues. Germline V gives CDR1 LNHNV, CDR2 YYDKDF (reference sequence). CDR3 bases: TGTGCCACCAGCAGAGATCGACAGGGGGGGAAAGAGACCCAGTACTTC. It specifies CATSRDRQGGKETQYF.